This TCR beta chain is drawn from a study of response to subunit inactivated influenza vaccine. From the RT-PCR reads, TCRdb called clonotypes with MiXCR, one entry per CDR3 protein. The sample consists of about 540,000 distinct CDR3 sequences, approximately 20% of them appearing once. CDR3 size: 13 residues. V was pared by 0 bases and J by 4 bases, with 5 bases between. Germline lookup yields CDR1 LGHNA and CDR2 YNFKEQ. This sample also belongs to another study, concerning T cells expressing NK-cell markers. That publication notes: Production of TCR beta cDNA relied on 5'RACE template switching with UMIs. The share of CD8+ T cells held by dominant NKG2C+ clonotypes was roughly 1.0-7.5% in several donors.

The clonotype originates from a middle-aged man who received an inactivated influenza vaccine. V and J are TRBV4-2 and TRBJ2-3; no clear D gene. Specimen: CD4+ T cells sorted from PBMCs, collected about 13 days after vaccination. CDR3 sequence (DNA): TGTGCCAGCAGCCAAGATTCCCCAGATACGCAGTATTTT. Protein sequence: CASSQDSPDTQYF.